This T cell receptor beta chain was sequenced for a study of cytomegalovirus exposure and HLA in healthy donors. The PCR was carried out with 60 Vbeta primers and 13 Jbeta primers. Profiled with immunoSEQ multiplex PCR; TCRdb holds only in-frame clones, not every one. The sample includes approximately 130,000 clones, less than 80% seen only once; the top ten take about 4.4%. This clone has just one count. V was shortened by 6 bases and J by 5 bases, with 17 bases between the two germline ends. CDR3 length: 15 amino acids. Germline CDR1 and CDR2: MDHEN and SYDVKM. Sample: PBMCs. This sequence originates from a man between 50 and 59 years old in good health and CMV-seropositive. The gene calls are TRBV28 and TRBJ2-1, with D maybe TRBD2 (6 bases). CDR3 nucleotides: TGTGCCAGCAGCTTGGCGGGGTTAGGAAACAATGAGCAGTTCTTC. Amino acid sequence: CASSLAGLGNNEQFF.